The 20 T cell receptor beta chains listed next were all sequenced from one sample in a study of CD8 T cells in Susac syndrome. The authors reverse transcribed roughly 0.5 to 1 ug RNA with random hexamers. A single record per CDR3 protein comes from TCRdb applying MiXCR to the immunoSEQ multiplex PCR reads. This sample carries about 150,000 distinct CDR3 sequences, approximately 93% of them seen once, and the ten largest clones take 0.09% to 0.1%. The sample was CD4+ T cells from PBMCs. The receptors originated from a human donor with multiple sclerosis.

The chain has TRBV7-6 and TRBJ2-7; D is perhaps TRBD2 (5 bases). Between the trimmed V and J ends, which lost 5 bases and 9 bases, there was a span of 14 bases. The CDR3 is 12 residues long. Germline V gene lookup returns CDR1 SGHVS and CDR2 FNYEAQ. CDR3 region: CASSRGEDGQYF. CDR3 DNA sequence: TGTGCCAGCAGCCGGGGAGAAGATGGGCAGTACTTC.

The rearrangement uses TRBV4-1 and TRBJ2-7, with TRBD1 identical over 11 bases. The V segment lost 2 bases and the J segment 7 bases; nucleotides outside the gene matches: 10. The germline V gene encodes CDR1 MGHRA and CDR2 YSYEKL. The CDR3 covers 16 residues. CDR3 sequence (DNA): TGCGCCAGCAGCCAACTCACAGGACAGGGGGCGAAGGAGCAGTACTTC. Residues: CASSQLTGQGAKEQYF.

This rearrangement joins TRBV27 to TRBJ2-1; 9 bases are a match to TRBD2. This CDR3 is 14 amino acids long. CDR1 and CDR2 (germline): MNHEY, SMNVEV (reference sequence). V lost 5 bases to trimming and J lost 4 bases; unmatched junction nucleotides: 3. CDR3 sequence: CASSHGLAYNEQFF. As DNA, the CDR3 is TGTGCCAGCAGTCATGGACTAGCGTACAATGAGCAGTTCTTC.

V is TRBV5-1 and J is TRBJ2-7; no reliable D call. CDR1 is SGHRS and CDR2 is YFSETQ in the germline V gene. The CDR3 is 14 residues long. Trimming cost V 0 bases and J 2 bases, with 9 bases left between them. Here the CDR3 reads CASSLAGTPYEQYF. CDR3 sequence (DNA): TGCGCCAGCAGCTTGGCCGGTACCCCCTACGAGCAGTACTTC.

As concerns this clonotype: A read error may account for a junction end that differs from germline. The chain is built from TRBV5-1 and TRBJ2-6, with D possibly being TRBD1 (6 bases). The CDR3 is made up of 15 amino acids. Germline-derived CDR1 and CDR2 are SGHRS and YFSETQ. DNA of the CDR3: TGCGCCAGCAGCGGGGGCGCTTCTGGGGCCAACGTCCTGATTTTC. Translation gives CASSGGASGANVLIF.

The chain combines TRBV30 with TRBJ2-5, with a tentative D call TRBD2 (6 bases). The CDR3 is 13 residues long. From germline, CDR1 is GTSNPN and CDR2 SVGIG (reference sequence). Between the trimmed V and J ends, which lost 2 bases and 1 base, there was a span of 8 bases. The CDR3 loop reads CAWSWRAQETQYF. As DNA, the CDR3 is TGTGCCTGGAGTTGGAGGGCCCAAGAGACCCAGTACTTC.

This sequence joins TRBV28 and TRBJ1-1; 7 nucleotides match TRBD1. The junction had 8 bases not matched to a gene; V was cut back by 5 bases and J by 5 bases. Germline V lookup: CDR1 MDHEN, CDR2 SYDVKM. The CDR3 has 14 residues. CDR3 sequence reads: CASSQTGVPTEAFF. DNA of the CDR3: TGTGCCAGCAGTCAAACAGGGGTACCTACTGAAGCTTTCTTT.

The genes are TRBV7-9 and TRBJ2-5; D possibly matches TRBD1 or TRBD2 (6 bases each). Trimming shortened V by 5 bases and J by 5 bases, and 18 bases separated the two germline ends. This CDR3 region has 15 residues. From germline, CDR1 is SEHNR and CDR2 FQNEAQ (reference sequence). The CDR3 sequence: CASSLEGHSRETQYF. As DNA, the CDR3 is TGTGCCAGCAGCCTGGAGGGACACTCACGGGAGACCCAGTACTTC.

The chain carries TRBV6-5 and TRBJ1-5; no definite D call. The CDR3 contains 14 residues. Deletions cut 7 bases from V and 4 bases from J, with 14 bases between. The V gene's germline CDR1 is MNHEY and CDR2 SVGAGI. This chain's CDR3 is CASTPRGVNQPQHF. CDR3 coding DNA: TGTGCCAGCACCCCGAGAGGAGTAAATCAGCCCCAGCATTTT.

The chain employs TRBV18 and TRBJ2-5, with D maybe TRBD2 (6 bases). V was cut by 5 bases and J by 2 bases, with 18 bases left in between. The V gene's germline CDR1 is KGHSH and CDR2 LQKENI. This CDR3 region has 16 residues. CDR3 in amino acids: CASSTIGRDPQETQYF. The DNA for the CDR3 is TGTGCCAGCTCAACCATCGGGCGGGACCCACAAGAGACCCAGTACTTC. Supplemented by reference TRBV18 and TRBJ2-5, the full variable domain reads NAGVMQNPRHLVRRRGQEARLRCSPMKGHSHVYWYRQLPEEGLKFMVYLQKENIIDESGMPKERFSAEFPKEGPSILRIQQVVRGDSAAYFCASSTIGRDPQETQYFGPGTRLLVL.

The chain carries TRBV6-2 or TRBV6-3 and TRBJ1-5; D may be TRBD1 (5 bases). This CDR3 region has 12 residues. Germline assignment: CDR1 MNHEY and CDR2 SVGEGT. V was clipped by 7 bases and J by 6 bases, with 10 bases between them. CDR3 sequence reads: CASNTGGQPQHF. For the CDR3, the DNA is TGTGCCAGCAACACGGGGGGTCAGCCCCAGCATTTT.

The genes are TRBV2 and TRBJ2-7; 9 nucleotides align to TRBD1. Germline CDR1 SNHLY, CDR2 FYNNEI. The CDR3 sequence is 14 residues long. Germline trimming cut 8 bases from V and 1 base from J; bases unmatched to any gene: 6. CDR3 protein: CASDPGTGSYEQYF. DNA of the CDR3: TGTGCCAGCGACCCCGGGACAGGGTCCTACGAGCAGTACTTC.

The chain has TRBV28 and TRBJ2-5, with D tentatively TRBD2 (5 bases). V was pared by 3 bases and J by 5 bases, with 10 bases between. Germline V gene lookup returns CDR1 MDHEN and CDR2 SYDVKM. This CDR3 comprises 13 residues. CDR3 residues: CASSLFRGETQYF. CDR3 nucleotides: TGTGCCAGCAGTTTGTTTCGGGGTGAGACCCAGTACTTC.

This clonotype was counted a single time. This chain uses TRBV20-1 with TRBJ2-7; D possibly corresponds to TRBD2 (6 bases). The CDR3 extends over 13 amino acids. In germline, CDR1 is DFQATT, CDR2 SNEGSKA (reference sequence). V was pared by 5 bases and J by 0 bases, with 11 bases between. The CDR3 bases are TGCAGTGCTGCCCGGGAGATCTCCTACGAGCAGTACTTC. It encodes CSAAREISYEQYF.

This chain links TRBV18 with TRBJ2-7; D is possibly TRBD2 (6 bases). This CDR3 comprises 13 residues. The germline CDR1 and CDR2 sequences are KGHSH and LQKENI. V was cut by 3 bases and J by 1 base, with 7 bases left in between. CDR3 in DNA: TGTGCCAGCTCACCGGGACTTTCCTACGAGCAGTACTTC. The encoded protein is CASSPGLSYEQYF. Filled out from reference TRBV18 and TRBJ2-7, the complete variable domain reads NAGVMQNPRHLVRRRGQEARLRCSPMKGHSHVYWYRQLPEEGLKFMVYLQKENIIDESGMPKERFSAEFPKEGPSILRIQQVVRGDSAAYFCASSPGLSYEQYFGPGTRLTVT.

The chain combines TRBV9 with TRBJ1-1; perhaps TRBD1 as D (5 bases). Germline loops: CDR1 SGDLS, CDR2 YYNGEE. This CDR3 contains 12 residues. V gave up 4 bases and J gave up 7 bases, with 11 bases separating them. This chain's CDR3 is CASSQGLGEAFF. For the CDR3, the DNA is TGTGCCAGCAGCCAGGGATTGGGTGAAGCTTTCTTT.

This chain uses TRBV20-1 with TRBJ2-7; TRBD2 matches at 11 bases. The length of the CDR3 is 15 residues. Germline CDR1 and CDR2: DFQATT and SNEGSKA (reference sequence). V lost 5 bases to trimming and J lost 1 base; unmatched junction nucleotides: 7. Here the CDR3 reads CSAAHGTSGSYEQYF. In nucleotides, the CDR3 is TGCAGTGCTGCGCATGGGACTAGCGGTTCCTACGAGCAGTACTTC.

V gene TRBV3-1 combines with J gene TRBJ2-1; the match to TRBD2 covers 8 bases. Germline-derived CDR1 and CDR2 are LGHDT and YNNKEL (reference sequence). V lost 6 bases, J lost 5 bases, and 3 bases stayed unmatched. There are 13 residues in the CDR3. CDR3 in DNA: TGTGCCAGCAGACGGGGGGGACACAATGAGCAGTTCTTC. Protein: CASRRGGHNEQFF.

The chain employs TRBV5-4 and TRBJ1-1; no definite D call. This CDR3 contains 15 residues. CDR1 and CDR2 from the germline V gene are SGHNT and YYREEE (reference sequence). The V and J ends lost 4 bases and 4 bases respectively, with 17 bases between them. The CDR3 here is CASSGPLGYGTEAFF. The CDR3 bases are TGTGCCAGCAGCGGACCCCTGGGGTATGGCACTGAAGCTTTCTTT.

This sequence joins TRBV24-1 and TRBJ2-1, with TRBD2 identical over 9 bases. The V gene end was trimmed by 6 bases and the J gene end by 5 bases; junction bases not matched to a gene: 7. The CDR3 has 15 amino acids. From germline, CDR1 is KGHDR and CDR2 SFDVKD. For the CDR3, the DNA is TGTGCCACCAGTCTAGCGGGGAGGTACCACAATGAGCAGTTCTTC. This gives the protein CATSLAGRYHNEQFF.